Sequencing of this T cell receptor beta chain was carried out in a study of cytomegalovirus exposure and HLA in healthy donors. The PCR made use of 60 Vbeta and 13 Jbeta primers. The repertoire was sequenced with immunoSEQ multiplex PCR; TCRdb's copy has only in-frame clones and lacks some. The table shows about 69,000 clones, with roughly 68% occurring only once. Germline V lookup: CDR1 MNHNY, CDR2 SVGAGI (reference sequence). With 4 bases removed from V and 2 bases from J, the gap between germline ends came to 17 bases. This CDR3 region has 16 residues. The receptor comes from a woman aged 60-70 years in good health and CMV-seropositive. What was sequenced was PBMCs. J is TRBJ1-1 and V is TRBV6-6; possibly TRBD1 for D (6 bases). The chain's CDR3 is CASSFEKGVGNTEAFF. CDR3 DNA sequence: TGTGCCAGCAGTTTCGAGAAGGGGGTAGGAAACACTGAAGCTTTCTTT.